Listed here are 25 T cell receptor beta chains from one sample, sequenced in a study of OX40 agonist ivuxolimab in advanced cancers. Sequenced by immunoSEQ multiplex PCR; TCRdb stores in-frame clones only, minus some. The table includes 75,000 to 100,000 clones, approximately 80% detected once. The sequenced sample was CD4+ or CD8+ T cells sorted from blood, obtained in a trial of the OX40 agonist ivuxolimab. These receptors came from an adult with an advanced solid tumor such as melanoma, head and neck, liver or kidney cancer.

This clone was recorded only once. The J gene is TRBJ2-6, the V gene TRBV11-2; D not resolved. Trimming removed 4 bases from V and 2 bases from J, with 0 bases in between. The CDR3 loop spans 12 amino acids. From germline, CDR1 is SGHAT and CDR2 FQNNGV. The CDR3 loop reads CASSSGANVLTF. The CDR3 nucleotides are TGTGCCAGCAGCTCTGGGGCCAACGTCCTGACTTTC. The whole variable domain, remainder taken from reference TRBV11-2 and TRBJ2-6, is EAGVAQSPRYKIIEKRQSVAFWCNPISGHATLYWYQQILGQGPKLLIQFQNNGVVDDSQLPKDRFSAERLKGVDSTLKIQPAKLEDSAVYLCASSSGANVLTFGAGSRLTVL.

V and J are TRBV10-2 and TRBJ1-2; D unclear. The CDR3 is 13 amino acids. From germline, CDR1 is WSHSY and CDR2 SAAADI. The ends were cut back, 5 bases at V and 2 bases at J, with 9 bases in the middle. The CDR3 is CASSRTVNYGYTF. DNA for the CDR3: TGCGCCAGCAGTAGGACGGTGAACTATGGCTACACCTTC.

The rearrangement joins TRBV11-2 to TRBJ1-2, with a tentative D call TRBD1 (5 bases). Trimming pared 5 bases from V and 4 bases from J, leaving 26 bases between. There are 18 residues in the CDR3. Germline V gene sequence: CDR1 SGHAT, CDR2 FQNNGV. The CDR3 sequence is CASSATSEGFRGFYGYTF. The CDR3 DNA reads as TGTGCCAGCAGCGCCACCTCAGAGGGGTTCAGAGGTTTCTATGGCTACACCTTC.

V usage is TRBV5-1 and J usage is TRBJ2-1, with 7 bases lining up with TRBD1. V was clipped by 6 bases and J by 9 bases; unmatched bases: 12. The V gene's germline CDR1 is SGHRS and CDR2 YFSETQ. There are 14 residues in the CDR3. Here the CDR3 DNA reads TGCGCCAGCAACCCTGACAGGGTGGGTGGTGAGCAGTTCTTC. Its translation: CASNPDRVGGEQFF.

This clone was picked up one time. The J gene is TRBJ1-5, the V gene TRBV19; 9 bases agree with TRBD1. This CDR3 region has 17 residues. Losses at the gene ends were 1 base for V and 0 bases for J; bases not matched to a gene: 4. Germline loops: CDR1 LNHDA, CDR2 SQIVND (reference sequence). CDR3 nucleotide sequence: TGTGCCAGTAGTATAGGGGACAGGGCTTATAGCAATCAGCCCCAGCATTTT. Translating gives CASSIGDRAYSNQPQHF. Using reference TRBV19 and TRBJ1-5 for the parts outside the CDR3, the full variable domain is DGGITQSPKYLFRKEGQNVTLSCEQNLNHDAMYWYRQDPGQGLRLIYYSQIVNDFQKGDIAEGYSVSREKKESFPLTVTSAQKNPTAFYLCASSIGDRAYSNQPQHFGDGTRLSIL.

The chain links TRBV7-2 to TRBJ2-7; D remains ambiguous. With 5 bases removed from V and 2 bases from J, the gap between germline ends came to 16 bases. The V gene's germline CDR1 is SGHTA and CDR2 FQGNSA. The CDR3 has 15 residues. CDR3 protein: CASSPQPGPTYEQYF. Here the CDR3 DNA reads TGTGCCAGCAGCCCTCAACCCGGGCCCACCTACGAGCAGTACTTC.

The V gene is TRBV29-1, the J gene TRBJ1-1; D gene ambiguous. Deletions cut 1 base from V and 1 base from J, with 7 bases between. Germline V gene lookup returns CDR1 SQVTM and CDR2 ANQGSEA. The CDR3 sequence is 13 residues long. CDR3 bases: TGCAGCGTTGAAGTGGGTCAGAACACTGAAGCTTTCTTT. Residues: CSVEVGQNTEAFF.

The rearrangement links TRBV19 to TRBJ2-3; 10 bases match TRBD2. The CDR3 has 15 amino acids. CDR1 is LNHDA, CDR2 SQIVND, per germline (reference sequence). With V trimmed by 5 bases and J by 2 bases, 4 bases remained unmatched. CDR3 residues: CASSLLAGPTDTQYF. The DNA of the CDR3 is TGTGCCAGTAGTCTACTAGCGGGGCCCACAGATACGCAGTATTTT.

This chain connects TRBV12-5 to TRBJ2-2; TRBD2 agrees at 7 bases. J gave up 1 base and V 5 bases, and 4 bases lay outside the gene matches. The germline gives CDR1 LGHNT, CDR2 FRNRAP. This CDR3 is built from 15 residues. The DNA for the CDR3 is TGTGCTAGTGGTCCGGGACTACTGAACACCGGGGAGCTGTTTTTT. Translated: CASGPGLLNTGELFF. The variable domain in full, completed from reference TRBV12-5 and TRBJ2-2, reads DARVTQTPRHKVTEMGQEVTMRCQPILGHNTVFWYRQTMMQGLELLAYFRNRAPLDDSGMPKDRFSAEMPDATLATLKIQPSEPRDSAVYFCASGPGLLNTGELFFGEGSRLTVL.

This clone was seen just once. J is TRBJ2-6 and V is TRBV19; D is unclear. The CDR3 runs 17 residues. V lost 5 bases and J 0 bases, leaving 14 bases between the germline ends. CDR1 and CDR2 from the germline V gene are LNHDA and SQIVND (reference sequence). The CDR3 reads CASSSVVGNSGANVLTF. The CDR3 coding sequence is TGTGCCAGTAGTTCGGTGGTGGGGAACTCTGGGGCCAACGTCCTGACTTTC.

The chain is built from TRBV10-3 and TRBJ2-5; D is perhaps TRBD1 (7 bases). The length of the CDR3 is 13 residues. Germline-derived CDR1 and CDR2 are ENHRY and SYGVKD. Between the trimmed V and J ends, which lost 10 bases and 5 bases, there was a span of 17 bases. The CDR3 region has the DNA TGTGCCACCGGAGGAGGGGGCTGGGAGACCCAGTACTTC. It encodes CATGGGGWETQYF.

The CDR3 nucleotides read TGTGCCAGTAGTGCGAGACAAACAGATACGCAGTATTTT. Its protein is CASSARQTDTQYF. The chain carries TRBV19 and TRBJ2-3; D remains ambiguous. Germline CDR1 LNHDA, CDR2 SQIVND (reference sequence). Trimming cost V 5 bases and J 3 bases, with 9 bases left between them. This CDR3 is 13 amino acids long.

This clone showed up just once. The J gene is TRBJ1-4, the V gene TRBV9, with 8 bases fitting TRBD1. Germline V gene data show CDR1 as SGDLS and CDR2 as YYNGEE. The V gene end was trimmed by 4 bases and the J gene end by 6 bases; junction bases not matched to a gene: 5. The CDR3 has 14 residues. CDR3 sequence reads: CASSRQGTDEKLFF. The CDR3 DNA reads as TGTGCCAGCAGCCGACAGGGGACAGATGAAAAACTGTTTTTT.

The chain joins TRBV7-6 to TRBJ1-1; TRBD1 matches 8 bases. V was pared by 2 bases and J by 4 bases, with 9 bases of the junction left unmatched. This CDR3 contains 16 residues. The germline V gene encodes CDR1 SGHVS and CDR2 FNYEAQ. In DNA, the CDR3 is TGTGCCAGCAGCTTAAGGTCAGGGGGCGGGAGCACTGAAGCTTTCTTT. It is translated as CASSLRSGGGSTEAFF. Drawing the rest from reference TRBV7-6 and TRBJ1-1, the complete variable domain is GAGVSQSPRYKVTKRGQDVALRCDPISGHVSLYWYRQALGQGPEFLTYFNYEAQQDKSGLPNDRFSAERPEGSISTLTIQRTEQRDSAMYRCASSLRSGGGSTEAFFGQGTRLTVV.

J is TRBJ2-7 and V is TRBV4-3; D is ambiguous. The V end was cut by 0 bases, the J end by 0 bases, with 12 bases between. Germline CDR1 reads LGHNA; CDR2 reads YSLEER. The CDR3 runs 16 residues. DNA of the CDR3: TGCGCCAGCAGCCAAGAGAGAACAGCGAGCTCCTACGAGCAGTACTTC. It translates to CASSQERTASSYEQYF.

The CDR3 reads CASNQKGGQGDTEAFF. Written as DNA, the CDR3 is TGTGCCAGTAATCAAAAGGGGGGGCAGGGTGACACTGAAGCTTTCTTT. This chain connects TRBV4-2 to TRBJ1-1; perhaps TRBD1 as D (6 bases). From germline, CDR1 is LGHNA and CDR2 YNFKEQ. The CDR3 has 16 amino acids. Trimming removed 9 bases at V and 3 bases at J, with 23 bases between.

This rearrangement joins TRBV6-1 to TRBJ1-1, with D uncertain. The CDR3 spans 13 residues. CDR1 and CDR2 (germline): MNHNS, SASEGT. Trimming took 6 bases from V and 3 from J, leaving 11 bases between them. The CDR3 DNA sequence: TGTGCCAGCAGGGTACGAGAGGACACTGAAGCTTTCTTT. Translated, it gives CASRVREDTEAFF.

The chain carries TRBV9 and TRBJ2-1; 8 nucleotides agree with TRBD2. Germline CDR1 is SGDLS and CDR2 is YYNGEE. Trimming at V came to 4 bases and at J to 4 bases, leaving 7 bases not matched to a gene. The CDR3 is made up of 15 amino acids. In DNA, the CDR3 is TGTGCCAGCAGCCCACCGGGACTAGGGTACAATGAGCAGTTCTTC. Translating it yields CASSPPGLGYNEQFF.

The chain is built from TRBV7-2 and TRBJ2-7; D uncertain. V lost 5 bases, J lost 3 bases, and 14 bases lay in between. Germline CDR1 SGHTA, CDR2 FQGNSA. This CDR3 has 14 residues. CDR3 sequence reads: CASSPRTAGYEQYF. In DNA, the CDR3 is TGTGCCAGCAGCCCCCGGACGGCCGGCTACGAGCAGTACTTC.

This chain connects TRBV14 to TRBJ2-3; TRBD1 matches at 9 bases. V shed 6 bases, J shed 4 bases, and the junction held 5 bases outside the gene matches. Germline CDR1 and CDR2: SGHDN and FVKESK. The length of the CDR3 is 14 residues. For the CDR3, the DNA is TGTGCCAGCAGTCTCACAGGGGGCGCAGATACGCAGTATTTT. It yields the protein CASSLTGGADTQYF.

The chain couples TRBV30 to TRBJ1-6, with unresolved D. Germline V gene sequence: CDR1 GTSNPN, CDR2 SVGIG (reference sequence). The CDR3 sequence is 14 residues long. Trimming removed 0 bases at V and 8 bases at J, with 11 bases between. CDR3 in DNA: TGTGCCTGGAGTGTACGGGGAGGTGATTCACCCCTCCACTTT. Amino acids: CAWSVRGGDSPLHF.

This clone was observed a single time. The chain links TRBV5-6 to TRBJ2-3; 14 bases match TRBD2. This CDR3 contains 16 residues. Germline V lookup: CDR1 SGHDT, CDR2 YYEEEE. After removal of 3 bases from V and 5 bases from J, the junction contained 5 bases not matched to a gene. CDR3 residues: CASSWTSGRKVDTQYF. CDR3 nucleotide sequence: TGTGCCAGCAGCTGGACTAGCGGGAGGAAGGTAGATACGCAGTATTTT.

This clone showed up just once. V is TRBV4-1 and J is TRBJ2-7; possible D gene TRBD1, 5 bases. Germline CDR1 MGHRA, CDR2 YSYEKL. This CDR3 region has 14 residues. The V end lost 0 bases, the J end lost 2 bases, and 8 bases lay between the germline ends. The chain's CDR3 is CASSQDLGAYEQYF. DNA for the CDR3: TGCGCCAGCAGCCAAGATTTAGGGGCCTACGAGCAGTACTTC.

The chain employs TRBV27 and TRBJ2-2; the match to TRBD1 covers 9 bases. The CDR3 contains 16 residues. CDR1 MNHEY and CDR2 SMNVEV come from the germline V gene (reference sequence). V lost 6 bases, J lost 4 bases, and 9 bases stayed unmatched. The CDR3 spells CASRAGTGPFTGELFF. In DNA, the CDR3 is TGTGCCAGCAGGGCCGGGACAGGGCCTTTCACCGGGGAGCTGTTTTTT.

The V call is TRBV7-9, the J call TRBJ2-3; D unresolved. CDR3 length equals 12 residues. Trimming left V 1 base short and J 6 bases short, with 5 bases between. Germline V CDR1 and CDR2: SEHNR, FQNEAQ (reference sequence). The CDR3 DNA is TGTGCCAGCAGCTTAGTAGTGGATACGCAGTATTTT. Encoded protein: CASSLVVDTQYF. Drawing the rest from reference TRBV7-9 and TRBJ2-3, the complete variable domain is DTGVSQNPRHKITKRGQNVTFRCDPISEHNRLYWYRQTLGQGPEFLTYFQNEAQLEKSRLLSDRFSAERPKGSFSTLEIQRTEQGDSAMYLCASSLVVDTQYFGPGTRLTVL.